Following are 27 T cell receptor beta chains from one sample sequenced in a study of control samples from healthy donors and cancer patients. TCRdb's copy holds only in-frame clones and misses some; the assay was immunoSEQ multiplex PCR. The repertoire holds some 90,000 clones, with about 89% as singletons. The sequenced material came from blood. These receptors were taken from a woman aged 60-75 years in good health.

CDR3 residues: CASSQDSATGYTF. CDR3 nucleotide sequence: TGCGCCAGCAGCCAAGACAGTGCCACTGGCTACACCTTC. The chain joins TRBV4-3 to TRBJ1-2; D gene ambiguous. CDR3 length: 13 amino acids. V was clipped by 0 bases and J by 7 bases, with 9 bases between them. Germline-derived CDR1 and CDR2 are LGHNA and YSLEER.

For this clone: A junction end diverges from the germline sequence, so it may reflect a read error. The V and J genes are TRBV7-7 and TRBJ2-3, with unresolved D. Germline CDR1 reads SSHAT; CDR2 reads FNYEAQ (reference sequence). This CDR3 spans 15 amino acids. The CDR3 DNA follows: TGTGCTAGCAGCGCGGCTTATCGTAGCACAGATACGCAGTATTTT. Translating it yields CASSAAYRSTDTQYF.

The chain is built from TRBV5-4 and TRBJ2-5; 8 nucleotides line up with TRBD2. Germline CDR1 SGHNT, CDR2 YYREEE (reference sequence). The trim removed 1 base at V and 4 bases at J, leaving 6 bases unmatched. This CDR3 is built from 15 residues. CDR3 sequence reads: CASSLPGAGGETQYF. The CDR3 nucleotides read TGTGCCAGCAGCTTGCCAGGGGCGGGGGGAGAGACCCAGTACTTC.

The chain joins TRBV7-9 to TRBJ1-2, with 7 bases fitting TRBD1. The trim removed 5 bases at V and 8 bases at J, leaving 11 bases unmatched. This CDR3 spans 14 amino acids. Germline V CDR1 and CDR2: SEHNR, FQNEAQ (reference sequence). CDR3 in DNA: TGTGCCAGCAGCGTGTGGTCCGGGACAGAGGGCTACACCTTC. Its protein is CASSVWSGTEGYTF.

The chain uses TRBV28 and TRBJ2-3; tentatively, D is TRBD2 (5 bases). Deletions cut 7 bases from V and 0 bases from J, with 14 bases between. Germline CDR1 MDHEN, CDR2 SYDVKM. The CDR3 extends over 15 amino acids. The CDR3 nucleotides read TGTGCCAGCAAAGGCGGGCGCACTAGCACAGATACGCAGTATTTT. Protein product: CASKGGRTSTDTQYF.

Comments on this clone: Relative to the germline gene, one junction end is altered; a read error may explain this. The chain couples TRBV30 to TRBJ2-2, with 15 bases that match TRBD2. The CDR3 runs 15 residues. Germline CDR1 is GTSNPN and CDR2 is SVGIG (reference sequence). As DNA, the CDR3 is TGTGCCGGGAGGGGACTAGCGGGAGGAACCGGGGAGCTGTTTTTT. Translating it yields CAGRGLAGGTGELFF.

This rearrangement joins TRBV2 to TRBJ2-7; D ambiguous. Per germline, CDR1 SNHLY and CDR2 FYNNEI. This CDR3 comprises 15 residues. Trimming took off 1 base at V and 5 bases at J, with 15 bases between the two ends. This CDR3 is CASSEGRIHRDEQYF. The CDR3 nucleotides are TGTGCCAGCAGTGAAGGGCGGATCCACCGGGACGAGCAGTACTTC.

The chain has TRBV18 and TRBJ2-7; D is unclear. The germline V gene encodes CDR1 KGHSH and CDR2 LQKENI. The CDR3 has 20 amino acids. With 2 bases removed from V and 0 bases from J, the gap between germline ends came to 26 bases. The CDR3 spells CASSPIYQVFVAESSYEQYF. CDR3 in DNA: TGTGCCAGCTCACCAATTTATCAGGTGTTTGTGGCGGAGAGCTCCTACGAGCAGTACTTC.

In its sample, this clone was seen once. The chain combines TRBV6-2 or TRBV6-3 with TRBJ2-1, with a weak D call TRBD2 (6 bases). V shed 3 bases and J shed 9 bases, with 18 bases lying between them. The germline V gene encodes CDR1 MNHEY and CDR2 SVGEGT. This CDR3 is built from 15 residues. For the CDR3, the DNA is TGTGCCAGCAGTTATCTGGGACTGGGTATCGGTGAGCAGTTCTTC. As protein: CASSYLGLGIGEQFF.

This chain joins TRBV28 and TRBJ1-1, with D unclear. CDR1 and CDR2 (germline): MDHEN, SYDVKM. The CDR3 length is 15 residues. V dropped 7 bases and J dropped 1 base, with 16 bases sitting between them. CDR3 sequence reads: CASNGQAVGNTEAFF. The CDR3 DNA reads TGTGCCAGCAATGGGCAGGCGGTTGGGAACACTGAAGCTTTCTTT.

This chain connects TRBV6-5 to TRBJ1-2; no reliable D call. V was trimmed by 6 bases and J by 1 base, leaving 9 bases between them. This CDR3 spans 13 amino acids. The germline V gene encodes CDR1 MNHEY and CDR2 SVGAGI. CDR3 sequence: CASSQDYNYGYTF. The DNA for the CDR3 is TGTGCCAGCAGCCAGGACTATAACTATGGCTACACCTTC.

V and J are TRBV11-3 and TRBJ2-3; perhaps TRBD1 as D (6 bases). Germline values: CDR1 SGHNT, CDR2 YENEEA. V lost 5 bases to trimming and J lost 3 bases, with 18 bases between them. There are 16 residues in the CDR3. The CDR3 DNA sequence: TGTGCCAGCAGCCGGGGCGGACAGACCCAAACAGATACGCAGTATTTT. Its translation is CASSRGGQTQTDTQYF.

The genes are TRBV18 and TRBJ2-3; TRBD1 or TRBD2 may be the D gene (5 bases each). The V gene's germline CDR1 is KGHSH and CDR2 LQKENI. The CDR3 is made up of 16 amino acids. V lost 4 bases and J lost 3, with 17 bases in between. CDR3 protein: CASSRSGALKTDTQYF. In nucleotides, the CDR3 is TGTGCCAGCTCACGGTCCGGGGCTTTAAAGACAGATACGCAGTATTTT.

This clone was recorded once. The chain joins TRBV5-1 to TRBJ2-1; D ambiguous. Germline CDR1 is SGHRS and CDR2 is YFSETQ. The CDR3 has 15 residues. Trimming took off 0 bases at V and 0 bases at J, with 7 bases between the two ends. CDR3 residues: CASSLGIGSYNEQFF. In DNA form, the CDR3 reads TGCGCCAGCAGCTTGGGGATAGGCTCCTACAATGAGCAGTTCTTC.

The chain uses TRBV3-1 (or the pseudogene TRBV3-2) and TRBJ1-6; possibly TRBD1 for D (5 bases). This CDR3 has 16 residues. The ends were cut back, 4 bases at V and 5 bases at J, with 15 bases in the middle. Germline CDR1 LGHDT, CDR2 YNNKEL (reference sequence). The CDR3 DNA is TGTGCCAGCAGCCCCCAAGGGGTAGGGCATAATTCACCCCTCCACTTT. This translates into CASSPQGVGHNSPLHF.

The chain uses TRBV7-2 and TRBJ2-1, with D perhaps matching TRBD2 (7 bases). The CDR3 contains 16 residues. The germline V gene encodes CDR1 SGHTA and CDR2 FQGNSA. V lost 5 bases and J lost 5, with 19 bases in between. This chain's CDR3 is CASSLYGGQRNNEQFF. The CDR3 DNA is TGTGCCAGCAGCCTCTACGGGGGGCAGCGGAACAATGAGCAGTTCTTC.

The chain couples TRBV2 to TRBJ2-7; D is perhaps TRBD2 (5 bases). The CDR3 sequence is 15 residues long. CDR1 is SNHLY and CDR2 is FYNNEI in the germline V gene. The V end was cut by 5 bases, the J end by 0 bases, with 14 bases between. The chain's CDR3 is CASSKGLTTSYEQYF. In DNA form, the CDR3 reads TGTGCCAGCAGTAAAGGACTGACAACCTCCTACGAGCAGTACTTC. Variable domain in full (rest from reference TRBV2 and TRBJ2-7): EPEVTQTPSHQVTQMGQEVILRCVPISNHLYFYWYRQILGQKVEFLVSFYNNEISEKSEIFDDQFSVERPDGSNFTLKIRSTKLEDSAMYFCASSKGLTTSYEQYFGPGTRLTVT.

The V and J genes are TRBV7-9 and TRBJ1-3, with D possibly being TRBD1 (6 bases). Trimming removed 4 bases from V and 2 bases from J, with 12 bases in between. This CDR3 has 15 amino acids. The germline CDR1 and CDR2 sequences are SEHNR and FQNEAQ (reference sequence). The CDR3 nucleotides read TGTGCCAGCAGCTGGGGCGACAGGCCTGGAAACACCATATATTTT. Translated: CASSWGDRPGNTIYF.

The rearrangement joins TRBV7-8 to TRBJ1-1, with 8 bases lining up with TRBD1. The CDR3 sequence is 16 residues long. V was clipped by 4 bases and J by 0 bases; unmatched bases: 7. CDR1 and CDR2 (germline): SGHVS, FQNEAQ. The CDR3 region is CASSSTGGGMNTEAFF. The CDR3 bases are TGTGCCAGCAGCTCAACAGGGGGGGGAATGAACACTGAAGCTTTCTTT.

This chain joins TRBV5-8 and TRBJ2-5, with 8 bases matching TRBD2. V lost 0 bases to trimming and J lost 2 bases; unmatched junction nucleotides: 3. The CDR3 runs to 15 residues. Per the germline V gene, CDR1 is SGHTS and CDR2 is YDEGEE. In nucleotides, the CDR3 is TGTGCCAGCAGCTTGGGGACTAGCCCTCAAGAGACCCAGTACTTC. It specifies CASSLGTSPQETQYF.

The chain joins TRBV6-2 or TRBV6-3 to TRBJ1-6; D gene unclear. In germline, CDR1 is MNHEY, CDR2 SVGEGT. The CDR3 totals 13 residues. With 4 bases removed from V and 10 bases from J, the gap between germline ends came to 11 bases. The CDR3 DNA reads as TGTGCCAGCAGTTCCTCTCACCCGTCACCCCTCCACTTT. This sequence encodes CASSSSHPSPLHF.

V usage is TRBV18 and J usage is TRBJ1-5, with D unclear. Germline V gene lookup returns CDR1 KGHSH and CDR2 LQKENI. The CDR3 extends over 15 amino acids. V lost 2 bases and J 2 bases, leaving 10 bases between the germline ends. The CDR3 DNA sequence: TGTGCCAGCTCACCAGGGGTTCAGGGCAATCAGCCCCAGCATTTT. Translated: CASSPGVQGNQPQHF.

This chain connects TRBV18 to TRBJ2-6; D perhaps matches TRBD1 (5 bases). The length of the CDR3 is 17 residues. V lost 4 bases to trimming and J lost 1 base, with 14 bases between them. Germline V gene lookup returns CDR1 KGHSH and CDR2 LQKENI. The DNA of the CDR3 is TGTGCCAGCTCACTAAAACAGGCGTTGTCTGGGGCCAACGTCCTGACTTTC. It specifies CASSLKQALSGANVLTF.

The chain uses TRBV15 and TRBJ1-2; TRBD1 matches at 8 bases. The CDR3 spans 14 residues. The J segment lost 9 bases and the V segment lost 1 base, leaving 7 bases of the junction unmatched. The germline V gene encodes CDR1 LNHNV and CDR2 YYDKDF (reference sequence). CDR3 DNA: TGTGCCACCAGCAGAGGAGGACAGGGTTTTCGCTACACCTTC. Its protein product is CATSRGGQGFRYTF.

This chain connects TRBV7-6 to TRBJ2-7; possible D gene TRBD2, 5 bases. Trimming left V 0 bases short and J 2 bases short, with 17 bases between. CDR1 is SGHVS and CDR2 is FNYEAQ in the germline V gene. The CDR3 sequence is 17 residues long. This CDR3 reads CASSLAADSTPPYEQYF. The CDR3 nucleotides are TGTGCCAGCAGCTTAGCGGCGGACTCAACCCCCCCCTACGAGCAGTACTTC.

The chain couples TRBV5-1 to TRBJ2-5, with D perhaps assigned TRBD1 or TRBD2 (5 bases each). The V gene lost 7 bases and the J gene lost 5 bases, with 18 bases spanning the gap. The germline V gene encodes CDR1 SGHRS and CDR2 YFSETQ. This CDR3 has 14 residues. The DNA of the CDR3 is TGCGCCAGCGGCCCAGGGTCGGGGAGCGAGACCCAGTACTTC. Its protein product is CASGPGSGSETQYF.

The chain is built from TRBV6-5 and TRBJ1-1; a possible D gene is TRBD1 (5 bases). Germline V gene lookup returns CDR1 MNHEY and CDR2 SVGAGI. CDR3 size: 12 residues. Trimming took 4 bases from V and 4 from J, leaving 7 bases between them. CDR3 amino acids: CASSWGGTEAFF. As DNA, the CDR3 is TGTGCCAGCAGTTGGGGCGGCACTGAAGCTTTCTTT.